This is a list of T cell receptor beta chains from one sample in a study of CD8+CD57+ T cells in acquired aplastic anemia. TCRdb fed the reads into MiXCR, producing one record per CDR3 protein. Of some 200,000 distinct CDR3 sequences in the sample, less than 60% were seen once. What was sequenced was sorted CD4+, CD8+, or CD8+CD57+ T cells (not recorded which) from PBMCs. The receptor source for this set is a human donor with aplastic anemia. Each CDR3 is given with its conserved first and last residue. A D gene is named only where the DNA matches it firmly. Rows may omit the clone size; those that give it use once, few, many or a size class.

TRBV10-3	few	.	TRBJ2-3	TGTGCCATCAGTGGGGCCGACACGGCTCAGTATTTT	CAISGADTAQYF
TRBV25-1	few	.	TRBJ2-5	TGTGCCAGCAGTGAAACGAACCTGAGGGCTCAAGAGACCCAGTACTTC	CASSETNLRAQETQYF
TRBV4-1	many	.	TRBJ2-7	TGCGCCAGCAGCCAAGTTGGCGGAGGAAACTACGAGCAGTACTTC	CASSQVGGGNYEQYF
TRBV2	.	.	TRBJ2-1	TGTGCCAGCAAACTAGGACTTAGCTCCTACAATGAGCAGTTCTTC	CASKLGLSSYNEQFF
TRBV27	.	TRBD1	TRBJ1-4	TGTGCCAGCAGTTCCCCGGGACAGTCGGATGAAAAACTGTTTTTT	CASSSPGQSDEKLFF
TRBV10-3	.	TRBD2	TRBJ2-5	TGTGCCACTCAAATTCGACTAGCGGGAGGACCTCTGGTAGAGACCCAGTACTTC	CATQIRLAGGPLVETQYF
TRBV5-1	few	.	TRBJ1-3	TGCGCCAGCAGCTTGTATGTCACAGGGACAAGCTCTGGAAACACCATATATTTT	CASSLYVTGTSSGNTIYF
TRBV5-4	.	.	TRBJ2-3	TGTGCCAGCAGCTGGGGGACGAGCGCAGATACGCAGTATTTT	CASSWGTSADTQYF
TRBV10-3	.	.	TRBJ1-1	TGTGCCATCAGTGCCTCATCCAGGACTGAAGCTTTCTTT	CAISASSRTEAFF
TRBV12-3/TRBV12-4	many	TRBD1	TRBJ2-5	TGTGCCAGCAGCCTCACAGGGGGCGCGAGGGAGACCCAGTACTTC	CASSLTGGARETQYF
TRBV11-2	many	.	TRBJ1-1	TGTGCCAGCAGCCACCCCGGGGGTGAAGCTTTCTTT	CASSHPGGEAFF
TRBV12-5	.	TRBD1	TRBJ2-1	TGTGCTAGTGGTCCTCGGACAGGCCGAACCTACAATGAGCAGTTCTTC	CASGPRTGRTYNEQFF
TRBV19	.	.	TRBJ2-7	TGTGCCAGTAGTATTGGGGTGGCCTACGAGCAGTACTTC	CASSIGVAYEQYF
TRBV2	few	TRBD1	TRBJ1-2	TGTGCCAGCAGTGACATGGACAGGATCTATGGCTACACCTTC	CASSDMDRIYGYTF
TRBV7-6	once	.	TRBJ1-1	TGTGCCAGCTCCTTCGGTTTGTCAAATGAAGCTTTCTTT	CASSFGLSNEAFF
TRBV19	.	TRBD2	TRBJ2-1	TGTGCCAGTAGCCCAAGGGGACTAGCGGGATTCAATGAGCAGTTCTTC	CASSPRGLAGFNEQFF
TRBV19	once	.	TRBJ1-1	TGTGCCAGTAGTATAGCTACAGGGCGAAAGGCTTTCTTT	CASSIATGRKAFF
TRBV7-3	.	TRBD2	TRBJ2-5	TGTGCCAGCAGCCCGCGTCCGGGACTAGCGGGAGACGAGACCCAGTACTTC	CASSPRPGLAGDETQYF
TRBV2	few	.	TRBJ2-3	TGTGCCAGCAGTGACCGGGGGCGAAGTCCAGATACGCAGTATTTT	CASSDRGRSPDTQYF
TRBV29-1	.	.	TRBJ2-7	TGCAGCGTTGTTGGACGGGGGTTCCCCTACGAGCAGTACTTC	CSVVGRGFPYEQYF
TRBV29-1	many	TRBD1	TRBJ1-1	TGCAGCGTATCGGACAGGGGCCTCACTGAAGCTTTCTTT	CSVSDRGLTEAFF
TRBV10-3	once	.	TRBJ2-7	TGTGCCATCAGTGAGTCCTCAGGGCGTGGAGAGCAGTACTTC	CAISESSGRGEQYF
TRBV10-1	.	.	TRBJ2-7	TGCGCCAGCAGCCCTGACCAGCGGGCCCTCTCCTACGAGCAGTACTTC	CASSPDQRALSYEQYF
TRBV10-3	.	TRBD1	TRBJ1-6	TGTGCCGCAACCGGGGACAGGGGGCCTTCACCCCTCCACTTT	CAATGDRGPSPLHF
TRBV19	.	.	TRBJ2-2	TGTGCCAGTAGTATACAACGAACCGGGGAGCTGCTTTTT	CASSIQRTGELLF
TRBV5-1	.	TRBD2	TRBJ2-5	TGCGCCAGCAGCTTGGCTAGCGGGCCTCAAGAGACCCAGTACTTC	CASSLASGPQETQYF
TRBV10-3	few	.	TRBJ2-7	TGTGCCATCAGTGAGCCGGGACCCCCTGAGCAGTACTTC	CAISEPGPPEQYF
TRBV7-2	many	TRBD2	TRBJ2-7	TGTGCCAGCAGCTCCGGGGAGGGCTACGAGCAGTACTTC	CASSSGEGYEQYF
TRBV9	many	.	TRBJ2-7	TGTGCCAGCAGCAGGGACTACGAGCAGTACTTC	CASSRDYEQYF
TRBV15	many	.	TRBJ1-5	TGTGCCACCAGCAAGTCCCTAGGGGCCCCTAGCAATCAGCCCCAGCATTTT	CATSKSLGAPSNQPQHF
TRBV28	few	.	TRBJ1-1	TGTGCCAGCACCTCGACAGGAACCAACACTGAAGCTTTCTTT	CASTSTGTNTEAFF
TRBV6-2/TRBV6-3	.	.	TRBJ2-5	TGTGCCAGCAGTTACAGGGTAGCGTCCAAAGAGACCCAGTACTTC	CASSYRVASKETQYF
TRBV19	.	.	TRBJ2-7	TGTGCCAGTAGTGTCGGACAGGGAGGGTACGAGCAGTACTTC	CASSVGQGGYEQYF
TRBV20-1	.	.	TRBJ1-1	TGCAGTGCTAGGAACCCTGAGACTGAAGCTTTCTTT	CSARNPETEAFF
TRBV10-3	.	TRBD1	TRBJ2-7	TGTGCCATCAGTGGCTTTCTAGGACAGGGGTCCCACGAGCAGTACTTC	CAISGFLGQGSHEQYF
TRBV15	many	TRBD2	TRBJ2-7	TGTGCCACCAGCGGAAGGAAGCCGGGACTAGCGAACTACGAGCAGTACTTC	CATSGRKPGLANYEQYF
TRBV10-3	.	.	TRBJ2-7	TGTGCCAGCAGTGAGCGCGCAGGGATCGAGCAGTACTTC	CASSERAGIEQYF
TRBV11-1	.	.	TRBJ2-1	TGTGCCAGCAGCTCGGGCAGCCCGACCTACAATGAGCAGTTCTTC	CASSSGSPTYNEQFF
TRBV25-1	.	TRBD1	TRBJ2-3	TGTGCCAGCAGTACGCCCGGACAGGGGGCTACAGATACGCAGTATTTT	CASSTPGQGATDTQYF